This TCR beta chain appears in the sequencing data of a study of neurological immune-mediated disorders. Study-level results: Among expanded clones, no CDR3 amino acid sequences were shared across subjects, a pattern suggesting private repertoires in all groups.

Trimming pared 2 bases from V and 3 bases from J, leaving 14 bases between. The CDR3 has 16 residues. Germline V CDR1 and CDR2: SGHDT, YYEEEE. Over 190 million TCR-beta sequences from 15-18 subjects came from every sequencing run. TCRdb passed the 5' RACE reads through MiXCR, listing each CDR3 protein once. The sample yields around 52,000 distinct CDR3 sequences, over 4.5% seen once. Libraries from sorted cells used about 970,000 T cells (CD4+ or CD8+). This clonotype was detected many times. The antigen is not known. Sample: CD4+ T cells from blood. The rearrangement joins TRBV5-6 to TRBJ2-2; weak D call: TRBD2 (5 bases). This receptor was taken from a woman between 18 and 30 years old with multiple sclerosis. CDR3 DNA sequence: TGTGCCAGCAGCTTAGCGGTACAGAGAGACACCGGGGAGCTGTTTTTT. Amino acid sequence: CASSLAVQRDTGELFF. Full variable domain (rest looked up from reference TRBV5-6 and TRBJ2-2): DAGVTQSPTHLIKTRGQQVTLRCSPKSGHDTVSWYQQALGQGPQFIFQYYEEEERQRGNFPDRFSGHQFPNYSSELNVNALLLGDSALYLCASSLAVQRDTGELFFGEGSRLTVL.